A selection of T cell receptor beta chains follows, all from one sample in a study of cytomegalovirus exposure and HLA in healthy donors. The method was immunoSEQ multiplex PCR; TCRdb's version includes in-frame clones alone and lacks a portion of them. The sample shows 200,000 to 250,000 clones, approximately 80% of them seen only once. The sample was PBMCs. These receptors were collected from a woman aged 35 to 49 in good health and CMV-seronegative. The CDR3 runs from the conserved cysteine through the conserved F or W. A D gene is named only where the DNA matches it firmly. Part of the rows lack a size; the others show once, few, many or a class for expanded clones.

size	J	D	V	CDR3	DNA
-	TRBJ1-1	-	TRBV6-1	CASSEESWSTEAFF	TGTGCCAGCAGTGAGGAGAGTTGGAGCACTGAAGCTTTCTTT
-	TRBJ2-1	-	TRBV7-3	CASSLRAGTYNEQFF	TGTGCCAGCAGCTTAAGGGCAGGGACCTACAATGAGCAGTTCTTC
-	TRBJ1-2	-	TRBV6-5	CASSYEGLYGYTF	TGTGCCAGCAGTTACGAGGGTCTCTATGGCTACACCTTC
-	TRBJ2-5	-	TRBV6-6	CASSYPRGPEETQYF	TGTGCCAGCAGTTACCCCCGGGGTCCGGAGGAGACCCAGTACTTC
few	TRBJ1-1	TRBD1	TRBV7-9	CASSPSRQGWTEAFF	TGTGCCAGCAGCCCCTCCCGACAGGGATGGACTGAAGCTTTCTTT
-	TRBJ2-3	-	TRBV27	CASSNPSTDTQYF	TGTGCCAGCTCTAACCCTAGCACAGATACGCAGTATTTT
-	TRBJ2-1	TRBD1	TRBV5-1	CASRSGTANNEQFF	TGCGCCAGCCGATCCGGGACAGCCAATAATGAGCAGTTCTTC
-	TRBJ2-5	TRBD2	TRBV5-1	CASSLGLAGSTWETQYF	TGCGCCAGCAGCCTCGGACTAGCGGGTTCCACCTGGGAGACCCAGTACTTC
-	TRBJ2-7	TRBD1	TRBV27	CATGRDRGLLEQYF	TGTGCCACAGGTCGGGACAGGGGGCTCCTCGAGCAGTACTTC
-	TRBJ1-3	-	TRBV2	CASGGSRIYF	TGTGCCAGCGGAGGGTCTAGGATATATTTT
once	TRBJ1-1	-	TRBV20-1	CSAREGSLAFF	TGCAGTGCTAGAGAGGGCTCCCTAGCTTTCTTT
-	TRBJ1-2	-	TRBV14	CASSQGLQYGYTF	TGTGCCAGCAGCCAAGGACTACAGTATGGCTACACCTTC
-	TRBJ2-7	-	TRBV6-6	CASSYTGSSYEQYF	TGTGCCAGCAGTTACACCGGGTCCTCCTACGAGCAGTACTTC
-	TRBJ2-4	-	TRBV4-2	CASSQELAELAKNIQYF	TGTGCCAGCAGCCAAGAATTAGCGGAGCTAGCCAAAAACATTCAGTACTTC
-	TRBJ2-3	-	TRBV1	CTSSPPPASGIGTDTQYF	TGCACCAGCAGCCCCCCCCCGGCTAGCGGGATAGGGACAGATACGCAGTATTTT
-	TRBJ1-6	TRBD1	TRBV6-5	CASSYSWTGDNSPLHF	TGTGCCAGCAGTTACTCCTGGACAGGGGACAATTCACCCCTCCACTTT
few	TRBJ2-3	TRBD2	TRBV28	CASSFTSGAYTDTQYF	TGTGCCAGCAGTTTTACTAGCGGGGCTTACACAGATACGCAGTATTTT
-	TRBJ2-2	-	TRBV6-5	CASRTGQEGGELFF	TGTGCCAGCAGAACGGGGCAGGAGGGCGGGGAGCTGTTTTTT
-	TRBJ2-5	TRBD2	TRBV2	CASSGTSGSQETQYF	TGTGCCAGCAGCGGGACTAGCGGTTCCCAAGAGACCCAGTACTTC
-	TRBJ1-1	-	TRBV2	CASRLTETAEAFF	TGTGCCAGTAGACTAACCGAAACGGCTGAAGCTTTCTTT
-	TRBJ1-2	TRBD1	TRBV6-1	CASSERGTGTNYGYTF	TGTGCCAGCAGTGAAAGGGGGACAGGAACGAACTATGGCTACACCTTC
once	TRBJ1-1	TRBD1	TRBV2	CASKQGVNTEAFF	TGTGCCAGCAAACAGGGGGTGAACACTGAAGCTTTCTTT
-	TRBJ2-2	TRBD2	TRBV18	CASSPRGTSGGAANTGELFF	TGTGCCAGCTCACCCCGTGGTACTAGCGGGGGAGCCGCGAACACCGGGGAGCTGTTTTTT
-	TRBJ1-4	-	TRBV28	CASDSGGKLFF	TGTGCCAGCGACTCCGGAGGAAAACTGTTTTTT
-	TRBJ2-7	TRBD2	TRBV15	CATSRESAGGAYEQYF	TGTGCCACCAGCAGAGAATCAGCGGGGGGAGCCTACGAGCAGTACTTC
-	TRBJ2-7	TRBD1	TRBV30	CALDRGLSEQYF	TGTGCCTTGGACAGGGGGCTTTCCGAGCAGTACTTC
-	TRBJ2-3	TRBD1	TRBV2	CASSPGQGRDTQYF	TGTGCCAGCAGTCCGGGACAGGGAAGGGATACGCAGTATTTT
-	TRBJ2-3	TRBD2	TRBV15	CATSGYSGVTGTQYF	TGTGCCACCAGCGGATATAGCGGGGTGACGGGTACGCAGTATTTT
-	TRBJ2-1	-	TRBV7-2	CASSVTYGGGIEQFF	TGTGCCAGCAGCGTAACTTATGGCGGGGGCATTGAGCAGTTCTTC
few	TRBJ2-5	-	TRBV18	CASSPPSTGQETQYF	TGTGCCAGCTCACCACCGTCGACGGGGCAAGAGACCCAGTACTTC
-	TRBJ1-1	TRBD1	TRBV7-2	CASSRDRQGEAFF	TGTGCCAGCAGTCGGGACAGGCAGGGTGAAGCTTTCTTT
once	TRBJ2-1	TRBD2	TRBV19	CASSIGRGGFNEQFF	TGTGCCAGTAGTATCGGGCGGGGGGGCTTTAATGAGCAGTTCTTC
-	TRBJ1-2	-	TRBV5-1	CASSLARGGTFNYGYTF	TGCGCCAGCAGCTTGGCCCGCGGCGGGACTTTTAACTATGGCTACACCTTC
-	TRBJ1-6	-	TRBV6-1	CASNEGDYNSPLHF	TGTGCCAGCAACGAGGGAGACTATAATTCACCCCTCCACTTT
-	TRBJ2-1	-	TRBV7-2	CASSATVLLGNEQFF	TGTGCCAGCAGCGCGACAGTACTTCTTGGGAATGAGCAGTTCTTC
-	TRBJ2-7	TRBD1	TRBV5-4	CASSWGQGSSYEQYF	TGTGCCAGCAGTTGGGGACAGGGGAGCTCCTACGAGCAGTACTTC
-	TRBJ1-2	TRBD1	TRBV2	CASVDRAFYGYTF	TGTGCCAGCGTAGACAGGGCATTCTATGGCTACACCTTC
-	TRBJ2-1	-	TRBV19	CASRISSSYNEQFF	TGTGCCAGTAGGATATCGAGCTCCTACAATGAGCAGTTCTTC
once	TRBJ2-7	-	TRBV28	CASRLGFLYEQYF	TGTGCCAGCAGACTAGGGTTCCTCTACGAGCAGTACTTC
-	TRBJ1-4	TRBD1	TRBV25-1	CASAEGAATEKLFF	TGTGCCAGCGCGGAGGGGGCGGCCACTGAAAAACTGTTTTTT